This T cell receptor beta chain emerged from a study of cytomegalovirus exposure and HLA in healthy donors. Study-wide context: Early released data comprised tens of millions of unique TCRs from HLA-typed donors. Just over 80% of roughly 400 genotyped donors fell in the Caucasian-associated ancestry cluster. General study findings and limits: Reportedly, fewer N-insertions than the approximately 650-donor mean appeared in an Asian-associated ancestry cluster in a later analysis.

The PCR employed 60 Vbeta primers together with 13 Jbeta primers. Libraries were prepared by immunoSEQ multiplex PCR; TCRdb keeps only in-frame clonotypes and omits some of them. The sample carries under 200,000 clones, around 80% recorded once. As regards this clone: Its antigen is as yet unknown.

This TCR derives from a man between 35 and 55 years old in good health and CMV-seronegative. The sequenced material came from PBMCs.

The CDR3 loop reads CASSNGFRETQYF. The DNA of the CDR3 is TGTGCCAGCAGCAACGGGTTTCGGGAGACCCAGTACTTC. The rearrangement joins TRBV7-8 to TRBJ2-5; D not certain. The germline V and J ends were trimmed by 5 bases and 5 bases, with 12 bases remaining between them. Per germline, CDR1 SGHVS and CDR2 FQNEAQ. The CDR3 covers 13 residues.